This entry concerns a single T cell receptor (beta chain). Its antigen is not identified. The junction differs from germline at one of its ends, possibly a read error. These data originate in a study of tumor-infiltrating lymphocytes in primary liver carcinoma. General study results and limits: No more than about 8-24% of top clones could be seen in all five tumor regions.

Starting material of approximately 500 ng total RNA yielded TCR beta cDNA via a constant-region primer. A slightly modified ARM-PCR protocol with three nested multiplex PCR rounds produced these TCR beta libraries. Two initial PCR rounds of about 11 cycles each paired TRBV1-TRBV30 forward primers with a C-beta reverse primer. TCRdb used MiXCR to reprocess the multiplex PCR reads, holding one entry per CDR3 protein. The sample lists 100,000 to 150,000 distinct CDR3 sequences, 64% occurring once. For each extraction, RNA and DNA were obtained together from approximately 20-30 mg of unsorted bulk tissue. Germline V lookup: CDR1 LNHDA, CDR2 SQIVND (reference sequence). The CDR3 length is 14 residues.

The TCR sequence derives from an older woman with primary liver carcinoma and hepatitis B virus infection. Sequenced input: liver tumor tissue from sampling region 3. Subset indicated: tumor region T3, left-lateral pole. The rearrangement links TRBV19 to TRBJ2-1; D remains unclear. The CDR3 reads CSSSINGPYNEQFF. In DNA, the CDR3 is TGTTCCAGTAGTATAAACGGGCCCTACAATGAGCAGTTCTTC.